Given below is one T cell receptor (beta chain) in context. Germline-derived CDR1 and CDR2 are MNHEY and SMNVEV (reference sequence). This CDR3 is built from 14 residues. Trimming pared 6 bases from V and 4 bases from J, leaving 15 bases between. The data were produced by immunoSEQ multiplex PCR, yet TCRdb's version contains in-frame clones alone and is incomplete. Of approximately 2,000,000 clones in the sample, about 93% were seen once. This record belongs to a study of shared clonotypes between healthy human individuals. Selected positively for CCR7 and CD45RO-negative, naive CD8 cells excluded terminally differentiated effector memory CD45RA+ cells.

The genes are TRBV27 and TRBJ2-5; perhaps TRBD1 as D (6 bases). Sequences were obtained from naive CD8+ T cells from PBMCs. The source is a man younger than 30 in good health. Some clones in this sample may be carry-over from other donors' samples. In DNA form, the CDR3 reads TGTGCCAGCAGGGAACAGGGAAATGGAGAGACCCAGTACTTC. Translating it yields CASREQGNGETQYF.